A selection of T cell receptor beta chains follows, all from one sample in a study of early T cells in non-severe SARS-CoV-2 infection. Each CDR3 protein gets one entry after TCRdb re-called the 5' RACE reads with MiXCR. The sample lists roughly 56,000 distinct CDR3 sequences, roughly 10% occurring once. The source material was whole blood. The source is an adult who was a healthcare worker with PCR-confirmed SARS-CoV-2 infection or an uninfected control (not recorded which). CDR3s include the opening cysteine and the closing phenylalanine or tryptophan. D genes are given only for firm matches. The size of a clone is reported for some rows only, either as once, few or many, or as a class for expanded clones.

v_call,d_call,j_call,clone_size,cdr3_aa,cdr3_nt
TRBV6-5,TRBD2,TRBJ2-2,-,CASRTRAGADFTGELFF,TGTGCCAGCAGAACCAGAGCGGGAGCCGATTTCACCGGGGAGCTGTTTTTT
TRBV6-1,-,TRBJ2-3,many,CASSEGTDTQYF,TGTGCCAGCAGTGAAGGGACAGATACGCAGTATTTT
TRBV29-1,-,TRBJ2-5,-,CSVEDWGSQETQYF,TGCAGCGTTGAAGATTGGGGCAGCCAAGAGACCCAGTACTTC
TRBV5-6,-,TRBJ1-2,many,CASSLTGRIEGGYTF,TGTGCCAGCAGCTTAACAGGGAGGATAGAGGGAGGCTACACCTTC
TRBV11-2,-,TRBJ2-1,-,CASSYLALSSYNEQFF,TGTGCCAGCAGCTATCTAGCCCTCAGCTCCTACAATGAGCAGTTCTTC
TRBV29-1,-,TRBJ2-7,few,CSVVPSETYEQYF,TGCAGCGTTGTCCCTAGCGAAACCTACGAGCAGTACTTC
TRBV29-1,-,TRBJ1-2,-,CSVGRGDGYTF,TGCAGCGTTGGACGGGGAGATGGCTACACCTTC
TRBV18,-,TRBJ2-7,-,CASSYDGSYEQYF,TGTGCCAGCTCATATGACGGATCCTACGAGCAGTACTTC
TRBV3-1,-,TRBJ2-3,many,CASSRATGHTQYF,TGTGCCAGCAGCCGGGCTACAGGGCATACGCAGTATTTT
TRBV27,-,TRBJ2-3,-,CASSLSRTTDTQYF,TGTGCCAGCAGTTTATCGAGAACTACAGATACGCAGTATTTT
TRBV7-6,-,TRBJ1-2,many,CASSPRDIRYYGYTF,TGTGCCAGCAGCCCAAGGGACATAAGATACTATGGCTACACCTTC
TRBV5-4,-,TRBJ2-7,few,CASSLRGDEQYF,TGTGCCAGCAGTTTGAGGGGTGACGAGCAGTACTTC
TRBV7-9,-,TRBJ1-4,few,CASSLVGTSNEKLFF,TGTGCCAGCAGCTTAGTAGGGACCTCTAATGAAAAACTGTTTTTT
TRBV29-1,-,TRBJ1-2,-,CSVVGENGYTF,TGCAGCGTTGTTGGGGAGAATGGCTACACCTTC
TRBV10-3,TRBD2,TRBJ2-1,few,CAIGLAGGNEQFF,TGTGCCATCGGACTAGCGGGAGGAAATGAGCAGTTCTTC